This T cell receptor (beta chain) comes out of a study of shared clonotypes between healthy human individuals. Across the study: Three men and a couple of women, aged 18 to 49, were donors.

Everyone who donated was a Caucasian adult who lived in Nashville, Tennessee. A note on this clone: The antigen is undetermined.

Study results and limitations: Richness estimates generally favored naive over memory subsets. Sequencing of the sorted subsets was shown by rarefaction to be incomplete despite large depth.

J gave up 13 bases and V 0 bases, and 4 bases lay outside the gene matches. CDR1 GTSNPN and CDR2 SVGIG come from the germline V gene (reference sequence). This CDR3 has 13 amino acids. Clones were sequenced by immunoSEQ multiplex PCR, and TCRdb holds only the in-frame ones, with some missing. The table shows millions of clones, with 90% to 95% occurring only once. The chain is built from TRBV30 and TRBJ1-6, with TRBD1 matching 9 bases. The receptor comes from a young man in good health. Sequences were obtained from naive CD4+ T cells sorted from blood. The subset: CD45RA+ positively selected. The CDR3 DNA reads TGTGCCTGGAGTGTACAGGGGGCCACCCCCCTCCACTTT. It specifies CAWSVQGATPLHF.